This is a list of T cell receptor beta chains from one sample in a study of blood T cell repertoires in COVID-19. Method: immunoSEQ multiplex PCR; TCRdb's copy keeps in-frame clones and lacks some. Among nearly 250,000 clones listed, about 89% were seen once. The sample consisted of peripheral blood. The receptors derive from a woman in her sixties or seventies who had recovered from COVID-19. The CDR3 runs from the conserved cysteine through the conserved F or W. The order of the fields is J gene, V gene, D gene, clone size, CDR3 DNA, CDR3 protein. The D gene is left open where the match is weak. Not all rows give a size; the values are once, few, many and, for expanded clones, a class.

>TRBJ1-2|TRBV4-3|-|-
TGCGCCAGCAGCCAAGGACAGTCTAACTATGGCTACACCTTC
CASSQGQSNYGYTF
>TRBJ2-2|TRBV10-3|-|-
TGTGCCATCAGTGATTTACAGGGACGGGGCGGGGAGCTGTTTTTT
CAISDLQGRGGELFF
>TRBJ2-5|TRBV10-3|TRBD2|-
TGTGCCATCAGTGCGCGACTAGCGGGGGAGACCTCCCAAGAGACCCAGTACTTC
CAISARLAGETSQETQYF
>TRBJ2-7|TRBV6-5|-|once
TGTGCCAGCACCCCGGCGGGTACCTACGAGCAGTACTTC
CASTPAGTYEQYF
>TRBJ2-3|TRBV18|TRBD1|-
TGTGCCAGCTCACCATCTTGGCAGGGGGAAGATACGCAGTATTTT
CASSPSWQGEDTQYF
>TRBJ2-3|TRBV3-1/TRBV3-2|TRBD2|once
TGTGCCAGCAGCTACACTAGCGGGGGGGTAACGCAGTATTTT
CASSYTSGGVTQYF
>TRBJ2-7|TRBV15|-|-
TGTGCCACCAGCAGAGATTCAGAGGGACTGAGCGAGCAGTACTTC
CATSRDSEGLSEQYF
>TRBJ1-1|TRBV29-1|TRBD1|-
TGCAGCGCCGTGAGACAGGGCGAGACTGAAGCTTTCTTT
CSAVRQGETEAFF
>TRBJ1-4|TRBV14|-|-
TGTGCCAGCAGCCCGGGGACAATGCGGGAAAAACTGTTTTTT
CASSPGTMREKLFF
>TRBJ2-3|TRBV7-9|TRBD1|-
TGTGCCAGCAGCTGGACAGGTCTCCGAGATACGCAGTATTTT
CASSWTGLRDTQYF
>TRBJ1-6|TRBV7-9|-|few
TGTGCCAGCAGCTTAAGTGTAATACGGTGGTCCTATAATTCACCCCTCCACTTT
CASSLSVIRWSYNSPLHF
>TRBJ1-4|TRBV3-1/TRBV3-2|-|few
TGTGCCAGCAGCCAAGTCATGTCCTACGGGGAAAAACTGTTTTTT
CASSQVMSYGEKLFF
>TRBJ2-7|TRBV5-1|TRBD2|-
TGCGCCAGCAGGGAAACTAGCGGGTGGCAGTACTTC
CASRETSGWQYF
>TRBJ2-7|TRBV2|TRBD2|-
TGTGCCAGCAGTGCAGGCGGGGGCTCCTACGAGCAGTACTTC
CASSAGGGSYEQYF
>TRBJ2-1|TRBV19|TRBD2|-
TGTGCCAGTAGTGTCGATGCTAGCGGGGGGACCAGCGAGCAGTTCTTC
CASSVDASGGTSEQFF
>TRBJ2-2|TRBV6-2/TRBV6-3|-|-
TGTGCCAGCAGTTGGGACCAGCGGGCCACCGGGGAGCTGTTTTTT
CASSWDQRATGELFF